This entry lists 11 T cell receptor beta chains sequenced from one sample in a study of control samples from healthy donors and cancer patients. Libraries were prepared by immunoSEQ multiplex PCR; TCRdb keeps only in-frame clonotypes and omits some of them. This sample has just over 80,000 clones, with roughly 89% found just once. The material sequenced was blood. The receptors derive from a man between 45 and 60 years old in good health.

The genes are TRBV9 and TRBJ2-1; TRBD2 is a possible D gene (6 bases). The CDR3 sequence is 14 residues long. Between the trimmed V and J ends, which lost 4 bases and 12 bases, there was a span of 20 bases. The V gene's germline CDR1 is SGDLS and CDR2 YYNGEE. DNA for the CDR3: TGTGCCAGCAGCATGGGACTCCAAAGGTATGGGCAGTTCTTC. Its translation: CASSMGLQRYGQFF. Supplemented by reference TRBV9 and TRBJ2-1, the full variable domain reads DSGVTQTPKHLITATGQRVTLRCSPRSGDLSVYWYQQSLDQGLQFLIQYYNGEERAKGNILERFSAQQFPDLHSELNLSSLELGDSALYFCASSMGLQRYGQFFGPGTRLTVL.

The chain joins TRBV7-9 to TRBJ2-6; D is undetermined. Trimming stripped 0 bases from V and 1 base from J, with 7 bases between. The germline V gene encodes CDR1 SEHNR and CDR2 FQNEAQ (reference sequence). The CDR3 spans 16 residues. The CDR3 loop is CASSLAAISGANVLTF. CDR3 bases: TGTGCCAGCAGCTTAGCTGCGATATCTGGGGCCAACGTCCTGACTTTC. Full variable domain (missing parts from reference TRBV7-9 and TRBJ2-6): DTGVSQNPRHKITKRGQNVTFRCDPISEHNRLYWYRQTLGQGPEFLTYFQNEAQLEKSRLLSDRFSAERPKGSFSTLEIQRTEQGDSAMYLCASSLAAISGANVLTFGAGSRLTVL.

This sequence joins TRBV3-1 (or the pseudogene TRBV3-2) and TRBJ2-7, with TRBD1 identical over 10 bases. CDR1 LGHDT and CDR2 YNNKEL come from the germline V gene (reference sequence). This CDR3 has 15 amino acids. J was trimmed by 3 bases and V by 1 base; bases with no gene match: 3. CDR3 sequence reads: CASSQGDRGFYEQYF. The CDR3 DNA reads as TGTGCCAGCAGCCAAGGGGACAGGGGATTCTACGAGCAGTACTTC.

This clone was found once. The sample carries other DNA sequences with the same CDR3. J is TRBJ1-1 and V is TRBV5-1; D unresolved. This CDR3 is built from 13 residues. CDR1 and CDR2 (germline): SGHRS, YFSETQ. Trimming removed 4 bases at V and 1 base at J, with 8 bases between. CDR3 in amino acids: CASSPDGNTEAFF. CDR3 nucleotides: TGCGCCAGCAGCCCCGACGGGAACACTGAAGCTTTCTTT.

This chain uses TRBV10-1 with TRBJ2-6; 8 bases match TRBD1. Trimming took 3 bases from V and 0 from J; bases not matched to a gene: 4. The germline CDR1 and CDR2 sequences are WNHNN and SYGVQD (reference sequence). CDR3 size: 17 residues. CDR3 bases: TGCGCCAGCAGTGACTCGACAGGGGCCTCTGGGGCCAACGTCCTGACTTTC. Translating it yields CASSDSTGASGANVLTF.

The V call is TRBV27, the J call TRBJ2-1; TRBD2 is a possible D gene (5 bases). Trimming shortened V by 2 bases and J by 7 bases, and 6 bases separated the two germline ends. CDR1 is MNHEY, CDR2 SMNVEV, per germline (reference sequence). This CDR3 is built from 12 residues. The CDR3 DNA reads as TGTGCCAGCAGTTTAAGGGAGAATGAGCAGTTCTTC. As protein: CASSLRENEQFF.

About this clone: Other DNA sequences within the sample encode an identical CDR3. V usage is TRBV18 and J usage is TRBJ1-5, with 7 bases fitting TRBD1. CDR1 is KGHSH, CDR2 LQKENI, per germline. This CDR3 is built from 14 residues. The ends lost 3 bases at V and 5 bases at J; junction bases unmatched: 4. The CDR3 DNA sequence: TGTGCCAGCTCACCCCGACAGGGAGATCAGCCCCAGCATTTT. This encodes CASSPRQGDQPQHF. The entire variable domain, with the rest obtained from reference TRBV18 and TRBJ1-5, is as follows: NAGVMQNPRHLVRRRGQEARLRCSPMKGHSHVYWYRQLPEEGLKFMVYLQKENIIDESGMPKERFSAEFPKEGPSILRIQQVVRGDSAAYFCASSPRQGDQPQHFGDGTRLSIL.

The genes are TRBV6-6 and TRBJ2-5, with D maybe TRBD2 (5 bases). The CDR3 runs 15 residues. The V end was cut by 3 bases, the J end by 5 bases, with 16 bases between. Looked up from germline, CDR1 is MNHNY and CDR2 is SVGAGI (reference sequence). CDR3 sequence: CASSYGSARGETQYF. The CDR3 DNA follows: TGTGCCAGCAGTTATGGTAGCGCCAGAGGGGAGACCCAGTACTTC.

The CDR3 DNA sequence: TGTGCCAGCCACCCTACGGTTGGACAGAACGAGCAGTACTTC. Translation gives CASHPTVGQNEQYF. V is TRBV7-2 and J is TRBJ2-7; D might be TRBD1 (6 bases). Germline CDR1 is SGHTA and CDR2 is FQGNSA. The CDR3 contains 14 residues. Trimming removed 8 bases at V and 5 bases at J, with 19 bases between.

This clone was found once. V is TRBV7-9 and J is TRBJ1-1, with 7 bases matching TRBD1. The CDR3 has 14 residues. Looked up from germline, CDR1 is SEHNR and CDR2 is FQNEAQ (reference sequence). V lost 4 bases, J lost 0 bases, and 2 bases stayed unmatched. The CDR3 bases are TGTGCCAGCAGCTCGGGACAGCTGAACACTGAAGCTTTCTTT. Translated, it gives CASSSGQLNTEAFF.

The sample holds a few counts of this clone. This chain joins TRBV19 and TRBJ1-5; D is unclear. CDR3 length equals 15 residues. The germline V gene has CDR1 LNHDA and CDR2 SQIVND (reference sequence). The V end was cut by 3 bases, the J end by 2 bases, with 11 bases between. CDR3 bases: TGTGCCAGTAGTATTGGACCTGGTGGCAATCAGCCCCAGCATTTT. It yields the protein CASSIGPGGNQPQHF.